This record looks at one T cell receptor (beta chain) sequence and its context. Trimming at V came to 4 bases and at J to 6 bases, leaving 14 bases not matched to a gene. Germline V CDR1 and CDR2: ENHRY, SYGVKD. The CDR3 totals 18 residues. The record originates from a study of blood T cell repertoires in COVID-19. The table came from immunoSEQ multiplex PCR; TCRdb's copy has only in-frame clones and leaves some out. The sample holds 300,000 to 500,000 clones, around 87% seen once. Participants were aged about 18 to 95 years, lived in 24 US areas, and enrolled virtually. This rearrangement joins TRBV10-3 to TRBJ2-7, with 14 bases fitting TRBD2. The receptor was isolated from a woman under 40 with acute COVID-19. Sequenced material: PBMCs or T cells enriched from blood (not recorded which). The CDR3, as DNA: TGTGCCATCAGTGGTAGTTTGACTAGCGGGGGGGCCGGCGGCGAGCAGTACTTC. Translated, it gives CAISGSLTSGGAGGEQYF.